The 32 T cell receptor beta chains below come from one sample, sequenced in a study of PD-1 blockade in mismatch repair-deficient tumors. The repertoire was sequenced with immunoSEQ multiplex PCR; TCRdb's copy has only in-frame clones and lacks some. Of about 19,000 clones in the sample, roughly 87% were seen once. The sample was PBMCs, taken 52 weeks after starting pembrolizumab. These receptors all stem from an adult with mismatch repair-deficient cancer.

This clone was counted between two and nine times. The genes are TRBV7-6 and TRBJ1-4; 9 nucleotides align to TRBD1. CDR3 length: 14 amino acids. V trimming: 5 bases; J trimming: 7 bases; junction bases outside the gene matches: 5. Per germline, CDR1 SGHVS and CDR2 FNYEAQ. CDR3 DNA sequence: TGTGCCAGCAGCAGACAGGGGGTCGGTGAAAAACTGTTTTTT. This gives the protein CASSRQGVGEKLFF.

The V call is TRBV5-1, the J call TRBJ2-5; TRBD1 agrees at 8 bases. Germline loops: CDR1 SGHRS, CDR2 YFSETQ. J gave up 2 bases and V 0 bases, and 6 bases lay outside the gene matches. This CDR3 region has 16 residues. The CDR3 loop reads CASSLGAGGTQETQYF. DNA of the CDR3: TGCGCCAGCAGCTTGGGGGCAGGGGGCACACAAGAGACCCAGTACTTC.

The chain links TRBV11-3 to TRBJ2-1, with 7 bases matching TRBD1. Germline V gene sequence: CDR1 SGHNT, CDR2 YENEEA. The CDR3 spans 13 residues. Germline trimming cut 5 bases from V and 4 bases from J; bases unmatched to any gene: 2. CDR3 in DNA: TGTGCCAGCAGCCTGGGACAGTACAATGAGCAGTTCTTC. Its protein is CASSLGQYNEQFF.

The chain uses TRBV5-1 and TRBJ1-3, with D possibly TRBD1 on 5 matching bases. In germline, CDR1 is SGHRS, CDR2 YFSETQ. CDR3 length equals 17 residues. V was cut by 4 bases and J by 0 bases, with 17 bases left in between. The CDR3 nucleotides are TGCGCCAGCAGCCTCTTTGCAGGGATGAGCTCTGGAAACACCATATATTTT. Protein: CASSLFAGMSSGNTIYF.

This chain links TRBV5-1 with TRBJ2-3, with 8 bases lining up with TRBD2. This CDR3 is 15 amino acids long. V was clipped by 1 base and J by 4 bases; unmatched bases: 5. Germline V gene lookup returns CDR1 SGHRS and CDR2 YFSETQ. The CDR3, as DNA: TGCGCCAGCAGCTTGTTACGGGAGGGCCCAGATACGCAGTATTTT. As protein: CASSLLREGPDTQYF. The full variable domain, completed using reference TRBV5-1 and TRBJ2-3, is KAGVTQTPRYLIKTRGQQVTLSCSPISGHRSVSWYQQTPGQGLQFLFEYFSETQRNKGNFPGRFSGRQFSNSRSEMNVSTLELGDSALYLCASSLLREGPDTQYFGPGTRLTVL.

CDR3: CASSQIRGKRDGYTF. CDR3 bases: TGTGCCAGCAGCCAAATTAGGGGGAAAAGAGATGGCTACACCTTC. The chain couples TRBV14 to TRBJ1-2; a possible D gene is TRBD1 (6 bases). With 2 bases removed from V and 6 bases from J, the gap between germline ends came to 16 bases. Germline assignment: CDR1 SGHDN and CDR2 FVKESK. This CDR3 contains 15 residues.

This chain links TRBV5-1 with TRBJ2-3, with TRBD1 matching 9 bases. CDR3 length equals 15 residues. Germline trimming cut 7 bases from V and 1 base from J; bases unmatched to any gene: 7. Germline V lookup: CDR1 SGHRS, CDR2 YFSETQ. For the CDR3, the DNA is TGCGCCAGCGGGAAGGGACAGGGACGCACAGATACGCAGTATTTT. Translation: CASGKGQGRTDTQYF.

This chain joins TRBV5-5 and TRBJ1-2; a weak D match, TRBD1 (5 bases). The CDR3 has 14 residues. Trimming took off 4 bases at V and 8 bases at J, with 18 bases between the two ends. Germline-derived CDR1 and CDR2 are SGHKS and YYEKEE (reference sequence). As DNA, the CDR3 is TGTGCCAGCAGCGGGTTTTACGGGACTGGAGGCTACACCTTC. Translation gives CASSGFYGTGGYTF.

This clone was observed a handful of times. The rearrangement uses TRBV7-8 and TRBJ2-7, with D tentatively TRBD2 (5 bases). Germline V gene data show CDR1 as SGHVS and CDR2 as FQNEAQ. The CDR3 extends over 13 amino acids. The ends were cut back, 3 bases at V and 3 bases at J, with 9 bases in the middle. The CDR3 nucleotides read TGTGCCAGCAGCTTGACGGGGTACTACGAGCAGTACTTC. Residues: CASSLTGYYEQYF.

V is TRBV19 and J is TRBJ2-1; weak D call: TRBD2 (7 bases). Germline CDR1 is LNHDA and CDR2 is SQIVND (reference sequence). This CDR3 is built from 15 residues. V lost 3 bases to trimming and J lost 6 bases, with 15 bases between them. The DNA for the CDR3 is TGTGCCAGTAGTATTTATTGGAGGGGGGGCAATGAGCAGTTCTTC. Translated, it gives CASSIYWRGGNEQFF.

V is TRBV18 and J is TRBJ2-1, with 7 bases aligning to TRBD1. This CDR3 is 17 amino acids long. Germline CDR1 is KGHSH and CDR2 is LQKENI. V was clipped by 0 bases and J by 0 bases; unmatched bases: 5. CDR3 DNA: TGTGCCAGCTCACCACCGACGACAGGGTTCTCCTACAATGAGCAGTTCTTC. Protein: CASSPPTTGFSYNEQFF.

This clone was counted between two and nine times. The rearrangement uses TRBV7-9 and TRBJ1-5; D is uncertain. The germline CDR1 and CDR2 sequences are SEHNR and FQNEAQ (reference sequence). This CDR3 is built from 12 residues. V lost 2 bases, J lost 9 bases, and 8 bases lay in between. The CDR3 reads CASSLTSPPQHF. CDR3 nucleotides: TGTGCCAGCAGCTTAACCAGTCCGCCCCAGCATTTT.

The genes are TRBV5-1 and TRBJ2-1, with TRBD1 matching 10 bases. The CDR3 totals 14 residues. Looked up from germline, CDR1 is SGHRS and CDR2 is YFSETQ. J gave up 5 bases and V 4 bases, and 3 bases lay outside the gene matches. CDR3 nucleotides: TGCGCCAGCAGCACAGACAGGGGGCACAATGAGCAGTTCTTC. Its protein product is CASSTDRGHNEQFF.

The V call is TRBV30, the J call TRBJ1-5, with 8 bases fitting TRBD1. This CDR3 is 16 amino acids long. J was trimmed by 6 bases and V by 1 base; bases with no gene match: 11. Germline V gives CDR1 GTSNPN, CDR2 SVGIG (reference sequence). CDR3 region: CAWSAYGTGVGQPQHF. As DNA, the CDR3 is TGTGCCTGGAGTGCGTACGGGACAGGAGTTGGTCAGCCCCAGCATTTT.

This clone occurred once. This sequence joins TRBV27 and TRBJ2-5; D is perhaps TRBD2 (6 bases). The germline V and J ends were trimmed by 0 bases and 1 base, with 12 bases remaining between them. The germline V gene encodes CDR1 MNHEY and CDR2 SMNVEV (reference sequence). CDR3 size: 16 residues. This chain's CDR3 is CASSLSIGGPQETQYF. The CDR3 DNA sequence: TGTGCCAGCAGTTTATCAATCGGGGGTCCCCAAGAGACCCAGTACTTC.

This chain joins TRBV5-5 and TRBJ1-4, with a weak D call TRBD1 (6 bases). This CDR3 spans 17 amino acids. The ends were cut back, 0 bases at V and 7 bases at J, with 19 bases in the middle. CDR1 SGHKS and CDR2 YYEKEE come from the germline V gene (reference sequence). The CDR3 sequence is CASSLVGTPTGSEKLFF. CDR3 nucleotide sequence: TGTGCCAGCAGCTTGGTCGGGACACCCACCGGCAGTGAAAAACTGTTTTTT.

This chain joins TRBV27 and TRBJ2-1; the D is unclear. This CDR3 is built from 13 residues. Trimming cost V 5 bases and J 4 bases, with 9 bases left between them. CDR1 is MNHEY, CDR2 SMNVEV, per germline (reference sequence). The CDR3 here is CASSVGTYNEQFF. The CDR3 DNA is TGTGCCAGCAGTGTCGGTACTTACAATGAGCAGTTCTTC.

V is TRBV6-5 and J is TRBJ1-5, with TRBD1 matching over 7 bases. The CDR3 consists of 14 residues. Trimming cost V 5 bases and J 7 bases; bases outside gene matches: 8. CDR1 MNHEY and CDR2 SVGAGI come from the germline V gene. This CDR3 reads CASSPRQGLQPQHF. DNA of the CDR3: TGTGCCAGCAGTCCCCGACAGGGACTGCAGCCCCAGCATTTT.

This chain links TRBV7-2 with TRBJ1-5, with 7 bases that match TRBD1. V shed 0 bases, J shed 4 bases, and the junction held 3 bases outside the gene matches. Germline V CDR1 and CDR2: SGHTA, FQGNSA. The CDR3 has 15 amino acids. The CDR3, as DNA: TGTGCCAGCAGCTTAGCGACAGGGTGGAATCAGCCCCAGCATTTT. Protein: CASSLATGWNQPQHF.

This chain links TRBV7-8 with TRBJ1-6; 7 nucleotides agree with TRBD1. Germline CDR1 and CDR2: SGHVS and FQNEAQ. The length of the CDR3 is 15 residues. V lost 1 base and J lost 5; bases outside the gene matches: 2. CDR3 protein: CASSLGTGHNSPLHF. CDR3 coding DNA: TGTGCCAGCAGCTTAGGGACAGGTCATAATTCACCCCTCCACTTT.

This clone is a singleton in its sample. This sequence joins TRBV10-3 and TRBJ1-5, with 10 bases aligning to TRBD1. The CDR3 has 14 amino acids. CDR1 is ENHRY, CDR2 SYGVKD, per germline. Trimming at V came to 10 bases and at J to 3 bases, leaving 6 bases not matched to a gene. CDR3 DNA sequence: TGTGCCACCGGGACAGGGGATACCAATCAGCCCCAGCATTTT. Translation: CATGTGDTNQPQHF.

The rearrangement uses TRBV7-9 and TRBJ1-1; 8 bases map to TRBD1. This CDR3 is 13 amino acids long. V was clipped by 5 bases and J by 7 bases; unmatched bases: 6. The germline gives CDR1 SEHNR, CDR2 FQNEAQ (reference sequence). The CDR3 spells CASSPRQGSEAFF. CDR3 nucleotides: TGTGCCAGCAGCCCCCGACAGGGGAGTGAAGCTTTCTTT.

V and J are TRBV6-5 and TRBJ1-2, with D possibly matching TRBD1 (5 bases). Germline CDR1 and CDR2: MNHEY and SVGAGI. The CDR3 consists of 14 residues. V was trimmed by 0 bases and J by 4 bases, leaving 9 bases between them. CDR3 protein: CASSYSLGAYGYTF. The DNA for the CDR3 is TGTGCCAGCAGTTACTCCTTAGGGGCCTATGGCTACACCTTC.

V gene TRBV6-6 combines with J gene TRBJ2-3; D not resolved. This CDR3 contains 15 residues. V gave up 2 bases and J gave up 2 bases, with 11 bases separating them. Germline assignment: CDR1 MNHNY and CDR2 SVGAGI (reference sequence). The CDR3: CASSYARPLTDTQYF. Written as DNA, the CDR3 is TGTGCCAGCAGTTACGCCAGGCCCCTCACAGATACGCAGTATTTT.

V is TRBV7-2 and J is TRBJ1-3, with D possibly being TRBD1 (5 bases). V lost 0 bases and J 0 bases, leaving 9 bases between the germline ends. Germline CDR1 is SGHTA and CDR2 is FQGNSA. The CDR3 contains 16 residues. The CDR3 DNA sequence: TGTGCCAGCAGCTTAGCGACAGCCAACTCTGGAAACACCATATATTTT. Amino acids: CASSLATANSGNTIYF.

The DNA for the CDR3 is TGCGCCAGCAGCCATGATACAGGGCCTGGTACGCAGTATTTT. Its protein product is CASSHDTGPGTQYF. The J gene is TRBJ2-3, the V gene TRBV23-1, with D perhaps matching TRBD1 (6 bases). TRBV23-1 qualifies as an ORF whose function is uncertain. Trimming stripped 6 bases from V and 8 bases from J, with 18 bases between. The CDR3 runs 14 residues.

The chain joins TRBV29-1 to TRBJ1-1; D is ambiguous. The CDR3 is 12 amino acids. Trimming stripped 5 bases from V and 7 bases from J, with 14 bases between. The germline V gene has CDR1 SQVTM and CDR2 ANQGSEA. CDR3 protein: CSVRSTGSEAFF. CDR3 nucleotide sequence: TGCAGCGTTCGGTCCACTGGTAGTGAAGCTTTCTTT.

The chain joins TRBV7-2 to TRBJ2-1; D is undetermined. This CDR3 spans 13 amino acids. Trimming shortened V by 1 base and J by 5 bases, and 6 bases separated the two germline ends. Germline V lookup: CDR1 SGHTA, CDR2 FQGNSA. The CDR3 loop is CASSLEANNEQFF. In nucleotides, the CDR3 is TGTGCCAGCAGCTTAGAAGCTAACAATGAGCAGTTCTTC.

The chain employs TRBV7-3 and TRBJ2-7; possibly TRBD1 for D (6 bases). The V end lost 4 bases, the J end lost 2 bases, and 12 bases lay between the germline ends. The CDR3 is made up of 14 amino acids. Germline CDR1 and CDR2: SGHTA and FQGTGA. CDR3 residues: CASSSMDRPYEQYF. The CDR3 nucleotides read TGTGCCAGCAGCTCAATGGACAGACCCTACGAGCAGTACTTC.

The gene calls are TRBV5-1 and TRBJ2-5, with D possibly matching TRBD2 (5 bases). The J call may be incorrect, as the DNA end agrees better with TRBJ2-7. There are 15 residues in the CDR3. Germline V gene data show CDR1 as SGHRS and CDR2 as YFSETQ. This CDR3 reads CASSLAEGRSYEQYF. For the CDR3, the DNA is TGCGCCAGCAGCTTGGCCGAGGGCCGATCCTACGAGCAGTACTTC.

The chain couples TRBV4-1 to TRBJ2-3; 9 positions match TRBD2. Per germline, CDR1 MGHRA and CDR2 YSYEKL. V lost 3 bases to trimming and J lost 3 bases; unmatched junction nucleotides: 4. This CDR3 spans 15 amino acids. The CDR3 DNA reads as TGCGCCAGCAGCCAGACGGGACTAGCAACAGATACGCAGTATTTT. Encoded protein: CASSQTGLATDTQYF.

V and J are TRBV6-6 and TRBJ1-5; the D is unclear. The CDR3 is made up of 14 amino acids. Trimming cost V 6 bases and J 4 bases, with 13 bases left between them. CDR1 is MNHNY, CDR2 SVGAGI, per germline (reference sequence). This CDR3 reads CASSTPGNNQPQHF. Written as DNA, the CDR3 is TGTGCCAGCAGCACCCCGGGAAATAATCAGCCCCAGCATTTT.